The clone carrying this T cell receptor (beta chain) was observed a single time. V lost 0 bases, J lost 8 bases, and 15 bases lay in between. Per the germline V gene, CDR1 is SGHRS and CDR2 is YFSETQ. The CDR3 runs 15 residues. Method: immunoSEQ multiplex PCR; TCRdb's copy keeps in-frame clones and lacks some. The sample has about 470,000 clones, 70% to 80% seen once. Genomic DNA from unsorted samples was obtained from around 100 million PBMCs (per sample). These data come from a study of shared clonotypes between healthy human individuals. The TCR originated in a woman between 40 and 50 years old in good health. Some clones in this sample may be carry-over from other donors' samples. The sample consisted of PBMCs. The chain joins TRBV5-1 to TRBJ2-1, with no clear D. CDR3 protein: CASSLDSPLRYEQFF. CDR3 DNA: TGCGCCAGCAGCTTGGACTCCCCCTTGAGGTATGAGCAGTTCTTC.